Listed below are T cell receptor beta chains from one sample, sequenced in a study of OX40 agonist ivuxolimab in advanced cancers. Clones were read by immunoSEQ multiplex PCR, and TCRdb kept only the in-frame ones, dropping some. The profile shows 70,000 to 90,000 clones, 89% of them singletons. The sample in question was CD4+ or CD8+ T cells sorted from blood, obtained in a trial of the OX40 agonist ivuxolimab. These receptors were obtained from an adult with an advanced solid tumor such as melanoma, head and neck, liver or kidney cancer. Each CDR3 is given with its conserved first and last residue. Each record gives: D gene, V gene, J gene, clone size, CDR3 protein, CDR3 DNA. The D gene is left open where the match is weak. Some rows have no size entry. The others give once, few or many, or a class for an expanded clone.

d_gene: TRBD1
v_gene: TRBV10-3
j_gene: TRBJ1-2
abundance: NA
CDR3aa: CAISADRGQLGYTF
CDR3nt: TGTGCCATCAGCGCCGACAGGGGGCAACTCGGCTACACCTTC

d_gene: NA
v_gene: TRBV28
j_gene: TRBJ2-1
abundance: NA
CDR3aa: CASRADPYNEQFF
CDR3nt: TGTGCCAGCAGGGCGGATCCCTACAATGAGCAGTTCTTC

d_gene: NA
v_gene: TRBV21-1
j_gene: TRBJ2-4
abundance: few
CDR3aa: CASSKVGRDVSQYF
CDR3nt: TGTGCCAGCAGCAAAGTAGGCAGGGATGTTAGTCAGTACTTC

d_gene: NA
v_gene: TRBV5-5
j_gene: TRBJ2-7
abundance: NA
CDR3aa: CASSLSPSTGYEQYF
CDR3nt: TGTGCCAGCAGTCTGTCCCCTAGTACAGGCTACGAGCAGTACTTC

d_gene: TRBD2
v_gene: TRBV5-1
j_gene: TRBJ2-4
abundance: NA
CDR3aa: CASSSGLAVAKNIQYF
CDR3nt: TGCGCCAGCAGCTCTGGACTAGCTGTAGCCAAAAACATTCAGTACTTC

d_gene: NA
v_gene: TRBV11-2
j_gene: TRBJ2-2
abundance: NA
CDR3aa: CASSFLGATGELFF
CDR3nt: TGTGCCAGCAGCTTCTTGGGGGCCACCGGGGAGCTGTTTTTT

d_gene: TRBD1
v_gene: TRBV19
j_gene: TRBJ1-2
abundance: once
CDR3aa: CASRGRGQGALGYGGYTF
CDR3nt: TGTGCCAGTAGAGGAAGAGGACAGGGGGCTCTCGGCTACGGGGGCTACACCTTC

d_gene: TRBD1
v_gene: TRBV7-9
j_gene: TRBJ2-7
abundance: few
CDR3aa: CASGTGRSYEQYF
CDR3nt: TGTGCCAGCGGGACAGGCCGCTCCTACGAGCAGTACTTC

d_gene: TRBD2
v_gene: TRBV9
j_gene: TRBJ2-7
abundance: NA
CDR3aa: CASSVGLAGGYEQYF
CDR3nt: TGTGCCAGCAGCGTAGGACTAGCGGGAGGCTACGAGCAGTACTTC

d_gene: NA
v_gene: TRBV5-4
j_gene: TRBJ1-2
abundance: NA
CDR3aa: CASSLVLGSDYGYTF
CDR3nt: TGTGCCAGCAGCTTGGTTTTGGGGAGCGACTATGGCTACACCTTC

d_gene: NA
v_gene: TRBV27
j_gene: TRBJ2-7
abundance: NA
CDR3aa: CASKGFGAGGSYEQYF
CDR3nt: TGTGCCAGCAAGGGTTTCGGGGCAGGGGGGTCCTACGAGCAGTACTTC

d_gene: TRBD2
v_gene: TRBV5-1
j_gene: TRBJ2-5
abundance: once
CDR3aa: CASSSRLAGGIQETQYF
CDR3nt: TGCGCCAGCAGCTCTCGCTTAGCGGGGGGGATCCAAGAGACCCAGTACTTC

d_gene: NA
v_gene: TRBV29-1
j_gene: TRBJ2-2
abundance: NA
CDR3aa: CSGGRNTGELFF
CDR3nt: TGCAGCGGGGGGAGGAACACCGGGGAGCTGTTTTTT

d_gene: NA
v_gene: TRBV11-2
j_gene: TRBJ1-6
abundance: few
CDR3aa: CASSPRGPGYSPLHF
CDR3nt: TGTGCCAGCAGCCCCAGGGGCCCGGGATATTCACCCCTCCACTTT

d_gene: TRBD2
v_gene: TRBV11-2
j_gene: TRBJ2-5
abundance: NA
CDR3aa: CASSLVGGSQETQYF
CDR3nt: TGTGCCAGCAGCTTAGTGGGGGGGAGCCAAGAGACCCAGTACTTC

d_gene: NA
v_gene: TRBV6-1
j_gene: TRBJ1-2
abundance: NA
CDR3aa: CASRTTQGDYGYTF
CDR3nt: TGTGCCAGCAGGACGACCCAAGGGGACTATGGCTACACCTTC

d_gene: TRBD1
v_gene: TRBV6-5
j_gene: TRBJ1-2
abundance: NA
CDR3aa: CASSYRGQGYTF
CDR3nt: TGTGCCAGCTCCTACAGGGGGCAAGGCTACACCTTC

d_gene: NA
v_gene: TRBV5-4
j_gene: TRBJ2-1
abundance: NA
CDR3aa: CASSFRNGGNEQFF
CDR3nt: TGTGCCAGCAGCTTCCGGAATGGCGGCAATGAGCAGTTCTTC

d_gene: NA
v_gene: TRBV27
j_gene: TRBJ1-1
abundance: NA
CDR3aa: CASSIGGAKNTEAFF
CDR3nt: TGTGCCAGCAGTATAGGGGGGGCGAAGAACACTGAAGCTTTCTTT

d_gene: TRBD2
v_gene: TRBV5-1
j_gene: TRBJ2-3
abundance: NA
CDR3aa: CASSASGTSGLEEYF
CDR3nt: TGCGCCAGCAGCGCCTCCGGGACTAGCGGCCTAGAAGAGTATTTT

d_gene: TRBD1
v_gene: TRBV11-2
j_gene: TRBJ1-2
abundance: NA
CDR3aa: CASSPRTGGYYGYTF
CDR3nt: TGTGCCAGCAGCCCGAGGACAGGGGGTTACTATGGCTACACCTTC

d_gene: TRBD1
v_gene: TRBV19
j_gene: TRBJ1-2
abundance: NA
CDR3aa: CASRSGPGQGYYGYTF
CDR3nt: TGTGCCAGCCGATCGGGACCGGGACAGGGATACTATGGCTACACCTTC

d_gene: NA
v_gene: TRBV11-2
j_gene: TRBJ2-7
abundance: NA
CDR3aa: CASSPTTYEQYF
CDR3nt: TGTGCCAGCAGCCCAACTACCTACGAGCAGTACTTC

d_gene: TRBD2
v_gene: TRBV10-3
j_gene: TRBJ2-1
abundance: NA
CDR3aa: CAIKLAGGSNEQFF
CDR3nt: TGTGCCATCAAACTAGCGGGAGGGTCAAATGAGCAGTTCTTC

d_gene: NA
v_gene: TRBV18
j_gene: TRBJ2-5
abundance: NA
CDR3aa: CASSPYQETQYF
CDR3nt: TGTGCCAGCTCACCTTACCAAGAGACCCAGTACTTC

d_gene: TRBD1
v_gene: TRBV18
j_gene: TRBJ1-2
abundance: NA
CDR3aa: CASSPFVQGTNYGYTF
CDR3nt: TGTGCCAGCTCACCATTTGTACAGGGGACAAACTATGGCTACACCTTC

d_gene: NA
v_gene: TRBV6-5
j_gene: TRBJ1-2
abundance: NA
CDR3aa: CASSSRQPFYGYTF
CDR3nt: TGTGCCAGCAGTTCCCGACAGCCTTTCTATGGCTACACCTTC

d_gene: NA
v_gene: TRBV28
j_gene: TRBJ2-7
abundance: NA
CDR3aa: CAAWTAYEQYF
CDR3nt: TGTGCCGCCTGGACAGCTTACGAGCAGTACTTC

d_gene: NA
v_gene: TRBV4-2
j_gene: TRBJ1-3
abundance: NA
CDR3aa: CASSQDPAQPSGNTIYF
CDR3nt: TGTGCCAGCAGCCAAGATCCAGCCCAACCCTCTGGAAACACCATATATTTT

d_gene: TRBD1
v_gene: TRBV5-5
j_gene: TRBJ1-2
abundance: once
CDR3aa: CASSLGQGVYGYTF
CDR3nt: TGTGCCAGCAGCTTGGGACAGGGCGTTTATGGCTACACCTTC

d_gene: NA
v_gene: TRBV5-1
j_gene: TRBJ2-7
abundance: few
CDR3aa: CASSLGTWSGRLYEQYF
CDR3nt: TGCGCCAGCAGCTTGGGAACTTGGAGTGGGCGGCTTTACGAGCAGTACTTC

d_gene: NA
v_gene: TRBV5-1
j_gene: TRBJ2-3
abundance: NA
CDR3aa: CASTPHTIDTQYF
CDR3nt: TGCGCCAGCACCCCACACACAATAGATACGCAGTATTTT

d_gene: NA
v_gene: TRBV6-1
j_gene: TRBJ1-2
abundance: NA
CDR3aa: CASSPQPQAYGYTF
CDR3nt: TGTGCCAGCAGTCCCCAGCCACAGGCTTATGGCTACACCTTC

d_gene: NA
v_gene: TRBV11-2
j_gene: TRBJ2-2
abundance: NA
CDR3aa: CASSLAGPGELFF
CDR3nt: TGTGCCAGCAGCTTAGCAGGTCCCGGGGAGCTGTTTTTT

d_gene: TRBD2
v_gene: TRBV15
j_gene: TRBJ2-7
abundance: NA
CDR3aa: CATSRGTSGADEQYF
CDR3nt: TGTGCCACCAGCAGGGGGACTAGCGGGGCGGACGAGCAGTACTTC

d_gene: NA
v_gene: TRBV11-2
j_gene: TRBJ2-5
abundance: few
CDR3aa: CASSLGGPRETQYF
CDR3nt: TGTGCCAGCAGCTTGGGGGGCCCCCGGGAGACCCAGTACTTC

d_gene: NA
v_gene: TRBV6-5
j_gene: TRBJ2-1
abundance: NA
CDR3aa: CASSEWYEQFF
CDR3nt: TGTGCCAGCAGTGAGTGGTATGAGCAGTTCTTC